These 31 T cell receptor beta chains came from one sample sequenced in a study of Tregs in tolerant kidney transplant recipients. The method was immunoSEQ multiplex PCR; TCRdb's version includes in-frame clones alone and lacks a portion of them. This sample yields 9,500 to 12,000 clones, of which around 91% are seen a single time; about 6% belongs to the top ten. Antigens for these TCRs are unknown. Sequences were derived from Tregs from blood cultured with allogeneic cells, sampled before the transplant. These receptor sequences come from a human patient who received a combined kidney and bone marrow transplant.

The chain combines TRBV7-9 with TRBJ2-5; 9 bases line up with TRBD2. The CDR3 totals 16 residues. J was trimmed by 2 bases and V by 0 bases; bases with no gene match: 4. The germline V gene encodes CDR1 SEHNR and CDR2 FQNEAQ (reference sequence). The CDR3 sequence is CASSLARTSGQETQYF. The DNA of the CDR3 is TGTGCCAGCAGCTTAGCGCGAACTAGCGGGCAAGAGACCCAGTACTTC.

This chain links TRBV4-1 with TRBJ1-1; 7 nucleotides line up with TRBD1. Germline-derived CDR1 and CDR2 are MGHRA and YSYEKL. The V gene end was trimmed by 4 bases and the J gene end by 1 base; junction bases not matched to a gene: 9. This CDR3 contains 16 residues. Written as DNA, the CDR3 is TGCGCCAGCAGCCGGAGTAGGACAGGCTCGAACACTGAAGCTTTCTTT. Translation: CASSRSRTGSNTEAFF.

The J gene is TRBJ1-2, the V gene TRBV5-1; the D is unclear. The CDR3 has 11 amino acids. V was cut by 5 bases and J by 3 bases, with 5 bases left in between. Germline CDR1 and CDR2: SGHRS and YFSETQ. DNA for the CDR3: TGCGCCAGCAGGACGGACTATGGCTACACCTTC. Protein product: CASRTDYGYTF.

The chain joins TRBV6-5 to TRBJ2-1, with 7 bases identical to TRBD1. From germline, CDR1 is MNHEY and CDR2 SVGAGI. Trimming removed 6 bases from V and 0 bases from J; junction bases left unmatched: 5. CDR3 length: 15 residues. CDR3 sequence: CASSQDRLSYNEQFF. In nucleotides, the CDR3 is TGTGCCAGCAGCCAGGACAGGCTCTCCTACAATGAGCAGTTCTTC.

Turning to this clone: One end of the junction fails to match germline, which may point to a read error. The chain employs TRBV2 and TRBJ2-1; the D gene is possibly TRBD2 (5 bases). This CDR3 comprises 13 residues. Germline V gives CDR1 SNHLY, CDR2 FYNNEI. CDR3 sequence: CASRSKSMQVGIF. CDR3 in DNA: TGTGCCAGCAGGAGTAAATCTATGCAAGTCGGGATCTTC. Complete variable domain (other parts from reference TRBV2 and TRBJ2-1): EPEVTQTPSHQVTQMGQEVILRCVPISNHLYFYWYRQILGQKVEFLVSFYNNEISEKSEIFDDQFSVERPDGSNFTLKIRSTKLEDSAMYFCASRSKSMQVGIFGPGTRLTVL.

V and J are TRBV4-3 and TRBJ2-3; 9 positions match TRBD2. The junction had 8 bases not matched to a gene; V was cut back by 1 base and J by 0 bases. Germline assignment: CDR1 LGHNA and CDR2 YSLEER. This CDR3 spans 18 amino acids. Written as DNA, the CDR3 is TGCGCCAGCAGCCAAGCTGGGGTAGCGGGAGTCAGCACAGATACGCAGTATTTT. The encoded protein is CASSQAGVAGVSTDTQYF.

The gene calls are TRBV7-2 and TRBJ2-7, with no clear D. V gave up 1 base and J gave up 0 bases, with 7 bases separating them. Germline V CDR1 and CDR2: SGHTA, FQGNSA. The CDR3 spans 14 residues. CDR3 loop: CASSLGRSSYEQYF. DNA for the CDR3: TGTGCCAGCAGCTTAGGAAGAAGCTCCTACGAGCAGTACTTC. Full variable domain (rest looked up from reference TRBV7-2 and TRBJ2-7): GAGVSQSPSNKVTEKGKDVELRCDPISGHTALYWYRQSLGQGLEFLIYFQGNSAPDKSGLPSDRFSAERTGGSVSTLTIQRTQQEDSAVYLCASSLGRSSYEQYFGPGTRLTVT.

The chain recombines TRBV4-3 with TRBJ2-7, with 10 bases fitting TRBD1. CDR1 and CDR2 from the germline V gene are LGHNA and YSLEER. This CDR3 has 15 residues. After removal of 4 bases from V and 0 bases from J, the junction contained 3 bases not matched to a gene. CDR3 residues: CASSPGTGDSYEQYF. CDR3 coding DNA: TGCGCCAGCAGCCCCGGGACAGGGGACTCCTACGAGCAGTACTTC.

This chain joins TRBV19 and TRBJ1-2; D gene ambiguous. CDR1 LNHDA and CDR2 SQIVND come from the germline V gene (reference sequence). This CDR3 contains 16 residues. V lost 5 bases to trimming and J lost 3 bases, with 19 bases between them. CDR3 protein: CASSPSAGSLYYGYTF. DNA of the CDR3: TGTGCCAGTAGTCCTTCGGCAGGTTCTCTTTACTATGGCTACACCTTC.

V gene TRBV7-6 combines with J gene TRBJ1-1; D gene uncertain. This CDR3 comprises 13 residues. In germline, CDR1 is SGHVS, CDR2 FNYEAQ. The germline V and J ends were trimmed by 1 base and 1 base, with 4 bases remaining between them. The CDR3 here is CASSLGQNTEAFF. The CDR3, as DNA: TGTGCCAGCAGCTTAGGCCAGAACACTGAAGCTTTCTTT. Full variable domain (outside the CDR3, taken from reference TRBV7-6 and TRBJ1-1): GAGVSQSPRYKVTKRGQDVALRCDPISGHVSLYWYRQALGQGPEFLTYFNYEAQQDKSGLPNDRFSAERPEGSISTLTIQRTEQRDSAMYRCASSLGQNTEAFFGQGTRLTVV.

CDR3: CASSLWPVRGGVSYEQYF. Written as DNA, the CDR3 is TGCGCCAGCAGCCTGTGGCCGGTAAGAGGCGGTGTCTCCTACGAGCAGTACTTC. The rearrangement uses TRBV5-1 and TRBJ2-7; D unclear. Trimming left V 4 bases short and J 0 bases short, with 23 bases between. CDR1 and CDR2 (germline): SGHRS, YFSETQ. The CDR3 sequence is 18 residues long.

The CDR3 coding sequence is TGTGCCAGCAGCCCGAGGGTCTTTGCAGATACGCAGTATTTT. The encoded protein is CASSPRVFADTQYF. The chain couples TRBV7-2 to TRBJ2-3; a possible D gene is TRBD2 (5 bases). Germline assignment: CDR1 SGHTA and CDR2 FQGNSA. V was cut by 5 bases and J by 4 bases, with 13 bases left in between. The CDR3 loop spans 14 amino acids.

This clone was counted a single time. The sample has other DNA sequences that encode this CDR3 too. This chain uses TRBV20-1 with TRBJ2-3; D unresolved. Germline lookup yields CDR1 DFQATT and CDR2 SNEGSKA (reference sequence). V shed 3 bases and J shed 6 bases, with 7 bases lying between them. The CDR3 contains 11 residues. The CDR3 DNA reads TGCAGTGCTAGCCTGGCGGATACGCAGTATTTT. It specifies CSASLADTQYF.

J is TRBJ1-5 and V is TRBV5-1; D remains ambiguous. The CDR3 is made up of 14 amino acids. Trimming removed 0 bases from V and 7 bases from J, with 11 bases in between. The V gene's germline CDR1 is SGHRS and CDR2 YFSETQ. The CDR3 reads CASSLGEVWQPQHF. The CDR3 nucleotides read TGCGCCAGCAGCTTGGGGGAAGTTTGGCAGCCCCAGCATTTT.

The chain uses TRBV11-3 and TRBJ2-7, with 11 bases fitting TRBD2. Germline V gene data show CDR1 as SGHNT and CDR2 as YENEEA. This CDR3 region has 14 residues. V shed 5 bases and J 5 bases; nucleotides not matched to a gene: 5. CDR3 sequence (DNA): TGTGCCAGCAGCCCGCAACTAGCGGGAGACGAGCAGTACTTC. Encoded protein: CASSPQLAGDEQYF.

V usage is TRBV11-3 and J usage is TRBJ2-2; a possible D gene is TRBD1 (6 bases). CDR1 SGHNT and CDR2 YENEEA come from the germline V gene. Trimming took off 5 bases at V and 4 bases at J, with 17 bases between the two ends. This CDR3 has 16 amino acids. DNA of the CDR3: TGTGCCAGCAGCCACAGGCCGGGACACAGCACCGGGGAGCTGTTTTTT. Its protein product is CASSHRPGHSTGELFF.

V and J are TRBV4-2 and TRBJ2-1, with a possible D match to TRBD2 (6 bases). V lost 7 bases, J lost 2 bases, and 9 bases lay in between. CDR3 length: 13 residues. Germline V CDR1 and CDR2: LGHNA, YNFKEQ. CDR3 coding DNA: TGTGCCAGCACCGGGGGAACCTACAATGAGCAGTTCTTC. Protein sequence: CASTGGTYNEQFF.

The gene calls are TRBV27 and TRBJ2-3, with 9 bases fitting TRBD1. Germline CDR1 reads MNHEY; CDR2 reads SMNVEV (reference sequence). Trimming removed 6 bases from V and 0 bases from J; junction bases left unmatched: 16. This CDR3 is built from 19 residues. CDR3 coding DNA: TGTGCCAGCAGATCCCTTGGGACAGGGACCCTACCTAGCACAGATACGCAGTATTTT. This codes for CASRSLGTGTLPSTDTQYF.

In this sample, this clone is large (0.1 to 1%). The rearrangement uses TRBV19 and TRBJ1-2; D gene ambiguous. V gave up 7 bases and J gave up 4 bases, with 10 bases separating them. Looked up from germline, CDR1 is LNHDA and CDR2 is SQIVND (reference sequence). This CDR3 region has 12 residues. CDR3: CASTVGIYGYTF. CDR3 coding DNA: TGTGCCAGTACGGTCGGAATCTATGGCTACACCTTC.

The gene calls are TRBV4-2 and TRBJ2-5; D gene uncertain. Trimming left V 0 bases short and J 5 bases short, with 4 bases between. The germline V gene encodes CDR1 LGHNA and CDR2 YNFKEQ. The CDR3 is 12 amino acids. The CDR3 DNA sequence: TGTGCCAGCAGCCAAGATTACGAGACCCAGTACTTC. It specifies CASSQDYETQYF.

V and J are TRBV7-9 and TRBJ2-3; TRBD2 might be the D (6 bases). Germline CDR1 SEHNR, CDR2 FQNEAQ (reference sequence). The CDR3 covers 13 residues. V shed 5 bases and J shed 4 bases, with 10 bases lying between them. CDR3 sequence reads: CASSPRGSDTQYF. DNA for the CDR3: TGTGCCAGCAGCCCCCGGGGGTCAGATACGCAGTATTTT.

The chain combines TRBV7-8 with TRBJ2-1; TRBD2 agrees at 7 bases. CDR3 length: 14 amino acids. CDR1 and CDR2 (germline): SGHVS, FQNEAQ. Losses at the gene ends were 1 base for V and 12 bases for J; bases not matched to a gene: 9. This CDR3 reads CASSLVGERGSQFF. CDR3 DNA: TGTGCCAGCAGCTTAGTGGGTGAGCGGGGCTCGCAGTTCTTC.

The chain links TRBV18 to TRBJ1-1; tentatively, D is TRBD1 (6 bases). Germline V gene data show CDR1 as KGHSH and CDR2 as LQKENI. The CDR3 is made up of 15 amino acids. V lost 2 bases to trimming and J lost 4 bases, with 14 bases between them. The CDR3 reads CASSPTAQGGTEAFF. For the CDR3, the DNA is TGTGCCAGCTCACCAACCGCACAGGGAGGCACTGAAGCTTTCTTT.

In this sample, this clone turned up once. The chain employs TRBV11-3 and TRBJ2-2, with TRBD2 matching 7 bases. The CDR3 has 15 amino acids. The germline V gene encodes CDR1 SGHNT and CDR2 YENEEA. The V and J ends lost 5 bases and 4 bases, in that order; junction bases with no gene match: 7. CDR3 amino acids: CASSPRSGITGELFF. DNA of the CDR3: TGTGCCAGCAGCCCTAGGAGCGGGATCACCGGGGAGCTGTTTTTT.

The J gene is TRBJ1-5, the V gene TRBV27; 10 bases are a match to TRBD1. Germline trimming cut 4 bases from V and 5 bases from J; bases unmatched to any gene: 8. CDR3 size: 16 residues. Germline V gives CDR1 MNHEY, CDR2 SMNVEV (reference sequence). CDR3 bases: TGTGCCAGCAGTTCGGGACAGGGGACTTTGGATCAGCCCCAGCATTTT. Amino acid sequence: CASSSGQGTLDQPQHF.

The rearrangement links TRBV19 to TRBJ2-7; D unresolved. This CDR3 has 17 residues. Trimming stripped 4 bases from V and 3 bases from J, with 22 bases between. Germline values: CDR1 LNHDA, CDR2 SQIVND (reference sequence). The DNA of the CDR3 is TGTGCCAGTAGTAAGACTCTAGTCCGGACCGAGAGCTACGAGCAGTACTTC. Protein sequence: CASSKTLVRTESYEQYF.

The chain couples TRBV7-3 to TRBJ1-3; D unclear. Germline lookup yields CDR1 SGHTA and CDR2 FQGTGA. Trimming cost V 5 bases and J 4 bases, with 9 bases left between them. This CDR3 has 13 residues. CDR3 in amino acids: CASSLRSGNTIYF. The CDR3 DNA sequence: TGTGCCAGCAGCCTGAGGTCGGGAAACACCATATATTTT.

The rearrangement links TRBV19 to TRBJ1-2; 10 nucleotides align to TRBD1. Germline values: CDR1 LNHDA, CDR2 SQIVND (reference sequence). The CDR3 covers 14 residues. V lost 6 bases, J lost 8 bases, and 9 bases stayed unmatched. This CDR3 reads CASSLDRGRQGYTF. The CDR3 DNA follows: TGTGCCAGTAGCCTCGACAGGGGGCGTCAAGGCTACACCTTC.

The chain couples TRBV15 to TRBJ1-1; D is unresolved. The CDR3 length is 14 residues. V lost 1 base, J lost 5 bases, and 11 bases lay in between. Germline CDR1 reads LNHNV; CDR2 reads YYDKDF (reference sequence). The CDR3 nucleotides are TGTGCCACCAGCAGAGTGGTATCGGGGACTGAAGCTTTCTTT. Protein sequence: CATSRVVSGTEAFF.

The rearrangement uses TRBV5-1 and TRBJ1-1, with a tentative D call TRBD1 (5 bases). The germline CDR1 and CDR2 sequences are SGHRS and YFSETQ. V dropped 0 bases and J dropped 11 bases, with 11 bases sitting between them. CDR3 length: 12 residues. CDR3 sequence reads: CASSLGVGLAFF. The CDR3 DNA reads TGCGCCAGCAGCTTGGGCGTGGGGCTGGCTTTCTTT.

The chain employs TRBV5-4 and TRBJ1-1, with D unclear. Germline V gene lookup returns CDR1 SGHNT and CDR2 YYREEE (reference sequence). V was cut by 0 bases and J by 3 bases, with 15 bases left in between. There are 16 residues in the CDR3. DNA of the CDR3: TGTGCCAGCAGCTTGGGGACTTCCTACTCAGACACTGAAGCTTTCTTT. It is translated as CASSLGTSYSDTEAFF.